This T cell receptor (beta chain) was sequenced in a study of Ad26.COV2.S vaccination and SARS-CoV-2 variants. In the study overall: Vaccine-arm donor from the placebo-controlled COV1001 Ad26.COV2.S trial. The study gave Ad26.COV2.S intramuscularly, once or twice 56 days apart. Study-level results: Those who received the vaccine showed greater spike-specific TCR breadth than those given placebo.

Stated treatment: approximately 18 received Ad26.COV2.S at low or high dose, single or two shots; several received placebo; per-sample allocation not given. Sampling was done on day 63 after the first vaccine or placebo injection. Vaccination employed an Ad26 vector expressing the Wuhan-strain SARS-CoV-2 spike. Of note for this clone: The antigen is unknown.

Measured with immunoSEQ multiplex PCR; TCRdb has only the in-frame clones, and not every one. The sample yields 430,000 or so clones, around 90% seen once. The junction had 3 bases not matched to a gene; V was cut back by 0 bases and J by 1 base. This CDR3 spans 16 amino acids. Germline V gene sequence: CDR1 SGHRS, CDR2 YFSETQ. The clonotype was recovered from a person aged 18-65 years who received the Ad26.COV2.S COVID-19 vaccine or a placebo. The sample in question was peripheral blood, obtained in a trial of Ad26.COV2.S vaccine versus placebo. The rearrangement uses TRBV5-1 and TRBJ1-1, with 10 bases that match TRBD1. The chain's CDR3 is CASSLGTGGGNTEAFF. CDR3 coding DNA: TGCGCCAGCAGCTTGGGGACAGGGGGTGGGAACACTGAAGCTTTCTTT.